The clone carrying this T cell receptor beta chain occurred a few times. The target antigen is unknown. The data originate from a study of cytomegalovirus exposure and HLA in healthy donors. Findings and limits, study-wide: Owing to their indistinguishability, certain V segments, notably TRBV6-2 and TRBV6-3, were excluded. Specificity for CMV antigens was confirmed in vitro for a few of the CMV-associated chains. V- and J-gene trimming of TCR beta was linked (in a later analysis) to a missense DCLRE1C variant. Per a later analysis, under 20,000 TCR beta sequences showed association with HLA alleles at 0.05 false discovery rate.

The CDR3 contains 12 residues. Germline V gives CDR1 MNHEY, CDR2 SVGAGI. V lost 5 bases, J lost 3 bases, and 0 bases stayed unmatched. The PCR ran on 60 Vbeta and 13 Jbeta primers. Repertoires were generated with immunoSEQ multiplex PCR, while TCRdb's copy carries only in-frame clones and drops some. The sample has around 50,000 clones, 75% to 85% seen once. This TCR derives from a man aged 30 to 39 in good health and CMV-seronegative. The J gene is TRBJ1-1, the V gene TRBV6-5, with 7 bases fitting TRBD1. What was sequenced was PBMCs. CDR3 DNA: TGTGCCAGCAGTACAGGGGACACTGAAGCTTTCTTT. Translating gives CASSTGDTEAFF.